These 19 T cell receptor beta chains were all obtained from the same sample, sequenced in a study of graft-versus-host responses after intestinal transplantation. Generated by immunoSEQ multiplex PCR, the TCRdb table keeps only in-frame clones and is missing some. The sample includes about 16,000 clones, around 90% of them seen just once. The specimen was PBMCs, collected around 110 days after intestinal transplant. Source of these receptors: a human patient who received an intestinal transplant, so some T cells may come from the graft donor.

The chain employs TRBV25-1 and TRBJ1-3, with no clear D. The CDR3 has 15 amino acids. CDR1 is MGHDK and CDR2 is SYGVNS in the germline V gene. Trimming pared 2 bases from V and 0 bases from J, leaving 8 bases between. In nucleotides, the CDR3 is TGTGCCAGCAGTGAAATCGGGATCTCTGGAAACACCATATATTTT. It codes for CASSEIGISGNTIYF.

In the case of this clone: One end of the junction does not line up with germline, which may come from a read error. The rearrangement links TRBV5-8 to TRBJ1-2; 9 bases map to TRBD1. The CDR3 spans 15 residues. The germline gives CDR1 SGHTS, CDR2 YDEGEE. CDR3 region: CASSLGQGRWYGYTF. CDR3 coding DNA: TGTGCCAGCAGTTTGGGACAGGGAAGATGGTATGGCTACACCTTC.

The chain carries TRBV11-1 and TRBJ2-1; 11 positions agree with TRBD2. The CDR3 totals 15 residues. The germline V gene has CDR1 SGHAT and CDR2 FQDESV (reference sequence). V lost 5 bases to trimming and J lost 8 bases; unmatched junction nucleotides: 8. This CDR3 is CASSPVLAGVHEQFF. The CDR3 DNA reads TGTGCCAGCAGCCCCGTACTAGCGGGAGTGCATGAGCAGTTCTTC.

In its sample, this clone was seen a few times. The rearrangement links TRBV6-1 to TRBJ2-1; 11 nucleotides align to TRBD2. After removal of 4 bases from V and 6 bases from J, the junction contained 8 bases not matched to a gene. Per the germline V gene, CDR1 is MNHNS and CDR2 is SASEGT. There are 16 residues in the CDR3. The CDR3 loop reads CASSGILAGVGNEQFF. CDR3 nucleotide sequence: TGTGCCAGCAGTGGTATACTAGCGGGAGTGGGCAATGAGCAGTTCTTC.

The genes are TRBV13 and TRBJ1-2; 9 bases map to TRBD1. Trimming took 4 bases from V and 4 from J; bases not matched to a gene: 7. The germline gives CDR1 PRHDT, CDR2 FYEKMQ (reference sequence). The CDR3 loop spans 15 amino acids. The CDR3 DNA sequence: TGTGCCAGCAGCTCCACAGGGGGCGCAGGCTATGGCTACACCTTC. It is translated as CASSSTGGAGYGYTF. Drawing the rest from reference TRBV13 and TRBJ1-2, the complete variable domain is AAGVIQSPRHLIKEKRETATLKCYPIPRHDTVYWYQQGPGQDPQFLISFYEKMQSDKGSIPDRFSAQQFSDYHSELNMSSLELGDSALYFCASSSTGGAGYGYTFGSGTRLTVV.

The chain recombines TRBV6-5 with TRBJ1-2; D is perhaps TRBD1 (6 bases). CDR3 length equals 14 residues. In germline, CDR1 is MNHEY, CDR2 SVGAGI. V was pared by 5 bases and J by 4 bases, with 14 bases between. The CDR3 DNA reads as TGTGCCAGCAGTCTGAGCGTAGGGGGCTATGGCTACACCTTC. As protein: CASSLSVGGYGYTF.

This clone showed up just once. This rearrangement joins TRBV2 to TRBJ2-5; TRBD1 matches 7 bases. J lost 5 bases, V lost 0 bases, and 6 bases had no gene match. The CDR3 contains 15 residues. Looked up from germline, CDR1 is SNHLY and CDR2 is FYNNEI. The CDR3: CASSEAQGSGETQYF. The CDR3 DNA reads TGTGCCAGCAGTGAAGCACAGGGGTCCGGGGAGACCCAGTACTTC.

For this clone: A read error may account for a junction end that differs from germline. Other DNA variants within this sample encode the same CDR3. The chain combines TRBV9 with TRBJ2-2, with D perhaps TRBD2 (5 bases). The CDR3 contains 13 residues. The germline gives CDR1 SGDLS, CDR2 YYNGEE. The CDR3 region has the DNA TGTGCCAGTAGCGTAGTAGGGTCCGGGGAGCTGTTTTTT. Protein sequence: CASSVVGSGELFF.

Here the CDR3 DNA reads TGTGCCAGCAGCCAAGATCTCGGACCTGAAGCTTTCTTT. This translates into CASSQDLGPEAFF. The chain carries TRBV4-2 and TRBJ1-1; D ambiguous. This CDR3 is 13 amino acids long. The V gene lost 0 bases and the J gene lost 6 bases, with 8 bases spanning the gap. From germline, CDR1 is LGHNA and CDR2 YNFKEQ.

The gene calls are TRBV19 and TRBJ2-7; a weak D match, TRBD1 (5 bases). There are 13 residues in the CDR3. V gave up 3 bases and J gave up 0 bases, with 6 bases separating them. Germline V gene lookup returns CDR1 LNHDA and CDR2 SQIVND (reference sequence). CDR3 DNA: TGTGCCAGTAGTATGACAGACTCCTACGAGCAGTACTTC. Amino acid sequence: CASSMTDSYEQYF.

The V call is TRBV4-1, the J call TRBJ2-7; tentative D call: TRBD2 (6 bases). The CDR3 is 14 amino acids. Germline V lookup: CDR1 MGHRA, CDR2 YSYEKL. V lost 1 base and J 3 bases, leaving 10 bases between the germline ends. The CDR3 loop is CASSQGGGFYEQYF. The CDR3 DNA follows: TGCGCCAGCAGCCAAGGAGGAGGGTTCTACGAGCAGTACTTC.

The chain employs TRBV19 and TRBJ1-2; TRBD1 is a possible D gene (5 bases). The CDR3 has 16 amino acids. V lost 6 bases to trimming and J lost 5 bases, with 22 bases between them. Germline loops: CDR1 LNHDA, CDR2 SQIVND (reference sequence). DNA for the CDR3: TGTGCCAGTAGCCAAAAAGGGACCCGGGAAGAGTATGGCTACACCTTC. This gives the protein CASSQKGTREEYGYTF.

V usage is TRBV28 and J usage is TRBJ1-4; D remains ambiguous. This CDR3 has 12 amino acids. V lost 6 bases to trimming and J lost 2 bases, with 4 bases between them. Germline CDR1 and CDR2: MDHEN and SYDVKM. CDR3 sequence reads: CASRATNEKLFF. The CDR3 nucleotides read TGTGCCAGCAGGGCCACTAATGAAAAACTGTTTTTT.

The rearrangement uses TRBV6-6 and TRBJ1-5; TRBD1 matches 9 bases. The CDR3 has 14 residues. The V segment lost 6 bases and the J segment 4 bases; nucleotides outside the gene matches: 4. Germline CDR1 is MNHNY and CDR2 is SVGAGI (reference sequence). The CDR3 here is CASRSTGGNQPQHF. The CDR3 DNA follows: TGTGCCAGCAGATCGACAGGGGGTAATCAGCCCCAGCATTTT.

This chain joins TRBV7-8 and TRBJ2-1; D perhaps matches TRBD2 (6 bases). Trimming took 5 bases from V and 0 from J, leaving 20 bases between them. Germline V gene sequence: CDR1 SGHVS, CDR2 FQNEAQ. CDR3 size: 18 residues. CDR3: CASSPSPSAGSSYNEQFF. DNA of the CDR3: TGTGCCAGCAGCCCAAGCCCTTCTGCCGGGAGCTCCTACAATGAGCAGTTCTTC. The full variable domain, in which reference TRBV7-8 and TRBJ2-1 provide the parts outside the CDR3, is GAGVSQSPRYKVAKRGQDVALRCDPISGHVSLFWYQQALGQGPEFLTYFQNEAQLDKSGLPSDRFFAERPEGSVSTLKIQRTQQEDSAVYLCASSPSPSAGSSYNEQFFGPGTRLTVL.

This clone was recorded a few times. V gene TRBV19 combines with J gene TRBJ2-5; 8 bases align to TRBD1. Germline lookup yields CDR1 LNHDA and CDR2 SQIVND (reference sequence). With 7 bases clipped from V and 0 bases from J, the junction kept 4 bases outside the gene matches. The CDR3 covers 14 residues. The CDR3 reads CASKGQGHQETQYF. CDR3 coding DNA: TGTGCCAGTAAAGGACAGGGCCACCAAGAGACCCAGTACTTC.

This clone was seen only once. The chain combines TRBV7-6 with TRBJ2-7; 10 bases map to TRBD1. Trimming removed 1 base from V and 3 bases from J; junction bases left unmatched: 3. This CDR3 spans 15 amino acids. The germline V gene has CDR1 SGHVS and CDR2 FNYEAQ. CDR3 region: CASSLGDRGRYEQYF. The CDR3 region has the DNA TGTGCCAGCAGCTTAGGGGACAGGGGACGCTACGAGCAGTACTTC.

The chain employs TRBV27 and TRBJ2-6, with TRBD1 identical over 7 bases. The CDR3 has 15 amino acids. V lost 6 bases and J lost 1; bases outside the gene matches: 3. The germline V gene encodes CDR1 MNHEY and CDR2 SMNVEV (reference sequence). CDR3 sequence: CASSPQGSGANVLTF. For the CDR3, the DNA is TGTGCCAGCAGCCCACAGGGGTCTGGGGCCAACGTCCTGACTTTC. The full variable domain, with the rest looked up from reference TRBV27 and TRBJ2-6, is EAQVTQNPRYLITVTGKKLTVTCSQNMNHEYMSWYRQDPGLGLRQIYYSMNVEVTDKGDVPEGYKVSRKEKRNFPLILESPSPNQTSLYFCASSPQGSGANVLTFGAGSRLTVL.

V gene TRBV28 combines with J gene TRBJ2-1; D is ambiguous. Germline lookup yields CDR1 MDHEN and CDR2 SYDVKM. The CDR3 is 16 residues long. Trimming took off 2 bases at V and 5 bases at J, with 16 bases between the two ends. The CDR3 nucleotides are TGTGCCAGCAGTTTACACAGAACCACCCGGCACAATGAGCAGTTCTTC. This encodes CASSLHRTTRHNEQFF.